The 30 T cell receptor beta chains reported below all come from one sample, sequenced in a study of blood T cells in healthy people across ages (dated by TCRdb to about 2015). Receptors were amplified or captured by 5' RACE. Sequencing was performed on an Illumina HiSeq 2500. A second about 7 to 11 cycle PCR used a sample-barcoded 5' primer and a J-beta primer mix. TCRdb reanalyzed the raw reads on its own, using fastp at Q25 for trimming and MiXCR for clone calling, and kept in-frame beta chains. CDR3 protein duplicates are merged, each entry listing the most common genes and DNA. Counted in this sample were 650,000 to 800,000 distinct CDR3 sequences; roughly 44% of them appeared once. Jointly, the top ten make up around 21% of the sample. The sample consisted of blood. The receptors derive from a man in his fifties or sixties in good health.

This clonotype was found many times. One end of the junction is discordant with germline, which a read error may explain. The DNA of the CDR3 is TGTGCCAGCAGCATAGACAGGCACGGCGGAAAACTGTTTTTT. The encoded protein is CASSIDRHGGKLFF. The genes are TRBV11-2 and TRBJ1-4, with D maybe TRBD1 (6 bases). Germline values: CDR1 SGHAT, CDR2 FQNNGV. CDR3 size: 14 residues. Supplemented by reference TRBV11-2 and TRBJ1-4, the full variable domain reads EAGVAQSPRYKIIEKRQSVAFWCNPISGHATLYWYQQILGQGPKLLIQFQNNGVVDDSQLPKDRFSAERLKGVDSTLKIQPAKLEDSAVYLCASSIDRHGGKLFFGSGTQLSVL.

In nucleotides, the CDR3 is TGTGCCACCCGCGGCAGGGCCCAAGAGACCCAGTACTTC. Encoded protein: CATRGRAQETQYF. The genes are TRBV10-3 and TRBJ2-5, with D perhaps TRBD1 (5 bases). V was pared by 10 bases and J by 1 base, with 13 bases between. Germline V gene data show CDR1 as ENHRY and CDR2 as SYGVKD. The CDR3 contains 13 residues.

The chain recombines TRBV20-1 with TRBJ1-1, with a tentative D call TRBD1 (5 bases). CDR3 length equals 14 residues. Trimming stripped 4 bases from V and 3 bases from J, with 15 bases between. Looked up from germline, CDR1 is DFQATT and CDR2 is SNEGSKA (reference sequence). The CDR3 sequence is CSAMERGTDTEAFF. As DNA, the CDR3 is TGCAGTGCTATGGAACGGGGGACGGACACTGAAGCTTTCTTT.

V is TRBV12-3 or TRBV12-4 and J is TRBJ2-1; 9 bases agree with TRBD2. The CDR3 covers 15 residues. With 8 bases clipped from V and 5 bases from J, the junction kept 10 bases outside the gene matches. The CDR3 region is CASLLRRGGNNEQFF. Written as DNA, the CDR3 is TGTGCCAGCTTACTAAGGCGGGGGGGAAACAATGAGCAGTTCTTC.

CDR3 loop: CASSSPGDRGETQYF. The CDR3 nucleotides read TGTGCCAGCAGTTCCCCAGGAGACAGGGGAGAGACCCAGTACTTC. This chain connects TRBV28 to TRBJ2-5; TRBD1 aligns across 8 bases. CDR1 and CDR2 from the germline V gene are MDHEN and SYDVKM. Trimming took 4 bases from V and 4 from J; bases not matched to a gene: 8. This CDR3 has 15 amino acids. Together with reference TRBV28 and TRBJ2-5, the CDR3 gives the full variable domain: DVKVTQSSRYLVKRTGEKVFLECVQDMDHENMFWYRQDPGLGLRLIYFSYDVKMKEKGDIPEGYSVSREKKERFSLILESASTNQTSMYLCASSSPGDRGETQYFGPGTRLLVL.

CDR3 DNA: TGTGCCAGCCTTTCCACCTTGTTTGGCTACTATGGCTACACCTTC. This sequence encodes CASLSTLFGYYGYTF. The chain employs TRBV27 and TRBJ1-2; no reliable D call. V shed 8 bases and J shed 3 bases, with 19 bases lying between them. Germline V gene lookup returns CDR1 MNHEY and CDR2 SMNVEV (reference sequence). This CDR3 has 15 amino acids.

This clonotype was counted only a few times. The chain employs TRBV7-2 and TRBJ2-5; 10 nucleotides match TRBD2. Germline values: CDR1 SGHTA, CDR2 FQGNSA. After removal of 4 bases from V and 5 bases from J, the junction contained 7 bases not matched to a gene. CDR3 length: 15 amino acids. The CDR3 DNA follows: TGTGCCAGCAGCTCCGGACTAGCGGTGTGGGAGACCCAGTACTTC. It specifies CASSSGLAVWETQYF.

The table lists this clonotype with many counts. V usage is TRBV4-3 and J usage is TRBJ2-7; 9 nucleotides match TRBD1. The CDR3 is 16 residues long. The V segment lost 1 base and the J segment 1 base; nucleotides outside the gene matches: 5. CDR1 and CDR2 (germline): LGHNA, YSLEER. In DNA form, the CDR3 reads TGCGCCAGCAGCCAAGGGACAGGGGAAGGGTCCTACGAGCAGTACTTC. Protein sequence: CASSQGTGEGSYEQYF.

The CDR3, as DNA: TGTGCCAGCAGCGACCCGGAACTAGCTAACGCAGATACGCAGTATTTT. Protein sequence: CASSDPELANADTQYF. The chain links TRBV9 to TRBJ2-3; tentatively, D is TRBD2 (6 bases). From germline, CDR1 is SGDLS and CDR2 YYNGEE. Trimming removed 3 bases from V and 4 bases from J, with 18 bases in between. This CDR3 is built from 16 residues.

The gene calls are TRBV20-1 and TRBJ2-1; 9 nucleotides match TRBD2. This CDR3 is built from 15 residues. V was clipped by 2 bases and J by 7 bases; unmatched bases: 9. The V gene's germline CDR1 is DFQATT and CDR2 SNEGSKA (reference sequence). CDR3 DNA sequence: TGCAGTGCTAGAACCGGGCTAGCGGGGAGTAATGAGCAGTTCTTC. The encoded protein is CSARTGLAGSNEQFF.

This clonotype came up many times. The chain has TRBV12-3 or TRBV12-4 and TRBJ2-7; 8 positions agree with TRBD1. CDR3 length equals 14 residues. With V trimmed by 6 bases and J by 2 bases, 6 bases remained unmatched. The CDR3 DNA follows: TGTGCCAGCAGCCCCGGACAGGGTCCCTACGAGCAGTACTTC. Protein sequence: CASSPGQGPYEQYF.

V and J are TRBV7-9 and TRBJ2-3, with D perhaps being TRBD1 or TRBD2 (6 bases each). The ends were cut back, 3 bases at V and 2 bases at J, with 15 bases in the middle. Per the germline V gene, CDR1 is SEHNR and CDR2 is FQNEAQ (reference sequence). CDR3 length: 16 residues. CDR3 loop: CASSLRGVGITDTQYF. CDR3 DNA sequence: TGTGCCAGCAGCTTGAGGGGGGTCGGGATCACAGATACGCAGTATTTT. Full variable domain (rest looked up from reference TRBV7-9 and TRBJ2-3): DTGVSQNPRHKITKRGQNVTFRCDPISEHNRLYWYRQTLGQGPEFLTYFQNEAQLEKSRLLSDRFSAERPKGSFSTLEIQRTEQGDSAMYLCASSLRGVGITDTQYFGPGTRLTVL.

The chain recombines TRBV30 with TRBJ1-2, with 7 bases lining up with TRBD1. The ends lost 7 bases at V and 7 bases at J; junction bases unmatched: 9. The CDR3 is 12 residues long. CDR1 GTSNPN and CDR2 SVGIG come from the germline V gene (reference sequence). CDR3 sequence: CAFKGTELGYTF. DNA of the CDR3: TGTGCCTTCAAAGGGACAGAACTTGGCTACACCTTC.

This clonotype was counted only a few times. The DNA of the CDR3 is TGCAGTGCAGCCGCCACCTACGAGCAGTACTTC. Amino acids: CSAAATYEQYF. V gene TRBV20-1 combines with J gene TRBJ2-7, with no clear D. Germline CDR1 reads DFQATT; CDR2 reads SNEGSKA (reference sequence). The CDR3 loop spans 11 amino acids. Trimming cost V 6 bases and J 2 bases, with 8 bases left between them.

The gene calls are TRBV6-1 and TRBJ2-3; D is perhaps TRBD2 (6 bases). The germline CDR1 and CDR2 sequences are MNHNS and SASEGT. Trimming removed 6 bases from V and 6 bases from J, with 10 bases in between. This CDR3 spans 12 amino acids. DNA of the CDR3: TGTGCCAGCAGGCGGGAACCCGATACGCAGTATTTT. It is translated as CASRREPDTQYF.

V and J are TRBV20-1 and TRBJ2-4; 8 bases are shared with TRBD1. Per the germline V gene, CDR1 is DFQATT and CDR2 is SNEGSKA (reference sequence). The CDR3 length is 14 residues. V lost 1 base, J lost 8 bases, and 7 bases stayed unmatched. For the CDR3, the DNA is TGCAGTGCTAGAGTGCAGGGGGCTGTGGACATTCAGTACTTC. Amino acids: CSARVQGAVDIQYF.

This clonotype was recorded only once. The chain links TRBV14 to TRBJ2-3, with 8 bases lining up with TRBD1. There are 15 residues in the CDR3. With V trimmed by 4 bases and J by 9 bases, 12 bases remained unmatched. Germline V gene sequence: CDR1 SGHDN, CDR2 FVKESK. The CDR3 coding sequence is TGTGCCAGCAGCCCAGGGGGCTATCTTTTTGGAACGCAGTATTTT. Encoded protein: CASSPGGYLFGTQYF.

This clonotype has only a few counts. The genes are TRBV5-8 and TRBJ2-5; D is ambiguous. CDR1 is SGHTS and CDR2 is YDEGEE in the germline V gene. V was pared by 0 bases and J by 2 bases, with 11 bases between. This CDR3 is built from 15 residues. In DNA, the CDR3 is TGTGCCAGCAGCTTGGGATTGGCAGAACAAGAGACCCAGTACTTC. This sequence encodes CASSLGLAEQETQYF.

The chain recombines TRBV30 with TRBJ2-2, with D possibly TRBD2 on 6 matching bases. The CDR3 runs 17 residues. V lost 4 bases, J lost 5 bases, and 23 bases lay in between. Germline V gene data show CDR1 as GTSNPN and CDR2 as SVGIG (reference sequence). The CDR3 DNA reads as TGTGCCTGGACTACCCCGGGGAAAGGGGAGGTGACCGGGGAGCTGTTTTTT. Protein: CAWTTPGKGEVTGELFF.

Comment on this clonotype: An end of the junction does not agree with germline; a read error may underlie this. This rearrangement joins TRBV27 to TRBJ1-4; TRBD1 is a possible D gene (5 bases). This CDR3 region has 14 residues. Looked up from germline, CDR1 is MNHEY and CDR2 is SMNVEV (reference sequence). Here the CDR3 reads CASSKRTTNEKRFF. As DNA, the CDR3 is TGTGCCAGCTCCAAGCGGACAACCAATGAAAAACGGTTTTTT.

This rearrangement joins TRBV28 to TRBJ2-1, with a tentative D call TRBD2 (5 bases). Trimming pared 7 bases from V and 10 bases from J, leaving 20 bases between. Per germline, CDR1 MDHEN and CDR2 SYDVKM. The CDR3 consists of 14 residues. CDR3: CASIPARGLHEQFF. Here the CDR3 DNA reads TGTGCCAGCATCCCCGCCCGAGGGTTACACGAGCAGTTCTTC.

The CDR3: CASSPEGRYTEAFF. As DNA, the CDR3 is TGTGCCAGCAGCCCGGAGGGTAGATACACTGAAGCTTTCTTT. This chain connects TRBV9 to TRBJ1-1; unclear D gene. Trimming left V 4 bases short and J 3 bases short, with 13 bases between. Looked up from germline, CDR1 is SGDLS and CDR2 is YYNGEE. This CDR3 has 14 amino acids.

This clonotype was counted only a few times. The rearrangement joins TRBV24-1 to TRBJ2-7; D is undetermined. CDR3 length: 14 amino acids. With 3 bases removed from V and 3 bases from J, the gap between germline ends came to 11 bases. Germline V gene sequence: CDR1 KGHDR, CDR2 SFDVKD. This CDR3 is CATSDNTGRYEQYF. The CDR3 DNA reads TGTGCCACCAGTGATAACACGGGCCGCTACGAGCAGTACTTC.

The sample holds many counts of this clonotype. The chain carries TRBV29-1 and TRBJ2-3, with D perhaps given as TRBD1 or TRBD2 (5 bases each). From germline, CDR1 is SQVTM and CDR2 ANQGSEA. There are 14 residues in the CDR3. V lost 0 bases to trimming and J lost 5 bases, with 12 bases between them. CDR3 amino acids: CSVEEGQRGDTQYF. The CDR3 DNA reads TGCAGCGTTGAAGAGGGGCAGAGGGGAGATACGCAGTATTTT.

This chain links TRBV20-1 with TRBJ2-3; weak D call: TRBD2 (5 bases). This CDR3 region has 14 residues. CDR1 is DFQATT, CDR2 SNEGSKA, per germline (reference sequence). V was trimmed by 3 bases and J by 0 bases, leaving 10 bases between them. The CDR3 loop reads CSARKRTSTDTQYF. The CDR3 bases are TGCAGTGCTAGGAAAAGGACTAGCACAGATACGCAGTATTTT.

The V and J genes are TRBV9 and TRBJ1-4, with 9 bases fitting TRBD1. Germline V gene lookup returns CDR1 SGDLS and CDR2 YYNGEE. The CDR3 covers 15 residues. V shed 3 bases and J 8 bases; nucleotides not matched to a gene: 8. CDR3 amino acids: CASSAKDRGYEKLFF. DNA for the CDR3: TGTGCCAGCAGCGCCAAGGACAGGGGTTACGAAAAACTGTTTTTT.

This clonotype was counted only a few times. V and J are TRBV7-2 and TRBJ2-5; D possibly corresponds to TRBD1 (6 bases). The germline V and J ends were trimmed by 0 bases and 4 bases, with 12 bases remaining between them. This CDR3 has 15 residues. Germline V gene sequence: CDR1 SGHTA, CDR2 FQGNSA. Here the CDR3 DNA reads TGTGCCAGCAGCTTAGCGTCTACAGGGACAGAGACCCAGTACTTC. Translated: CASSLASTGTETQYF.

This clonotype was counted a few times. The chain joins TRBV15 to TRBJ2-1, with 8 bases lining up with TRBD1. V was clipped by 5 bases and J by 3 bases; unmatched bases: 3. Germline loops: CDR1 LNHNV, CDR2 YYDKDF (reference sequence). CDR3 size: 14 residues. The CDR3, as DNA: TGTGCCACCAGCGAGACAGGGGACTACAATGAGCAGTTCTTC. This encodes CATSETGDYNEQFF.

The rearrangement uses TRBV2 and TRBJ2-3, with D possibly matching TRBD1 (5 bases). This CDR3 has 16 amino acids. Trimming left V 10 bases short and J 0 bases short, with 20 bases between. Germline-derived CDR1 and CDR2 are SNHLY and FYNNEI. The CDR3 here is CATTPDRPGSTDTQYF. The CDR3 bases are TGTGCCACAACACCAGACCGCCCAGGGAGCACAGATACGCAGTATTTT.

The V and J genes are TRBV7-2 and TRBJ2-1; D is unclear. V was shortened by 1 base and J by 7 bases, with 11 bases between the two germline ends. CDR1 and CDR2 from the germline V gene are SGHTA and FQGNSA. There are 14 residues in the CDR3. CDR3 bases: TGTGCCAGCAGCTTAGGGTTAGGGCGGAATGAGCAGTTCTTC. This codes for CASSLGLGRNEQFF.